This TCR beta chain emerged from a study of T cells after posttransplantation cyclophosphamide. Libraries were prepared by immunoSEQ multiplex PCR; TCRdb keeps only in-frame clonotypes and omits some of them. The sample is made up of around 26,000 clones, none counted only once. The V end lost 2 bases, the J end lost 9 bases, and 8 bases lay between the germline ends. Looked up from germline, CDR1 is MNHEY and CDR2 is SVGAGI. The CDR3 has 12 residues. Cyclophosphamide on days +3 and +4 followed busulfan-fludarabine conditioning and a marrow graft. In this sample, this clone turned up many times. The chain uses TRBV6-5 and TRBJ1-5; D is ambiguous. The material was PBMCs, obtained after allogeneic stem cell transplant with posttransplant cyclophosphamide. The sequence derives from a male patient younger than 35 who received an allogeneic stem cell transplant from a related donor, was CMV-positive, and had no GVHD. Some T cells may originate from the graft donor. CDR3 amino acids: CASSYGGGPQHF. For the CDR3, the DNA is TGTGCCAGCAGTTACGGCGGCGGGCCCCAGCATTTT.